This entry features one TCR beta chain sequence. No antigen is known for it. This specimen belongs to a study of cytomegalovirus exposure and HLA in healthy donors. Findings and caveats of the study: According to a subsequent analysis, TCR clusters from the first cohort were inclined to appear together in the 110 or so validation repertoires. The study flagged about 150 TCR beta chains as cytomegalovirus-associated. Across donors, most TCRs were seen rarely, yet some public ones were widespread. According to reports, the classifier identified cytomegalovirus status with high specificity and sensitivity.

Sequencing used immunoSEQ multiplex PCR; TCRdb keeps in-frame clones, though not all of them. Here the sample spans under 110,000 clones, about 85% being singletons. Germline assignment: CDR1 SNHLY and CDR2 FYNNEI. V lost 8 bases, J lost 0 bases, and 4 bases stayed unmatched. The CDR3 is made up of 14 amino acids. The chain recombines TRBV2 with TRBJ2-3; 8 bases are shared with TRBD2. The sequence derives from a woman between 18 and 29 years old in good health and CMV-seropositive. Sequencing used PBMCs. In DNA, the CDR3 is TGTGCCAGCCTGGGACTAGTTAGCACAGATACGCAGTATTTT. This translates into CASLGLVSTDTQYF.